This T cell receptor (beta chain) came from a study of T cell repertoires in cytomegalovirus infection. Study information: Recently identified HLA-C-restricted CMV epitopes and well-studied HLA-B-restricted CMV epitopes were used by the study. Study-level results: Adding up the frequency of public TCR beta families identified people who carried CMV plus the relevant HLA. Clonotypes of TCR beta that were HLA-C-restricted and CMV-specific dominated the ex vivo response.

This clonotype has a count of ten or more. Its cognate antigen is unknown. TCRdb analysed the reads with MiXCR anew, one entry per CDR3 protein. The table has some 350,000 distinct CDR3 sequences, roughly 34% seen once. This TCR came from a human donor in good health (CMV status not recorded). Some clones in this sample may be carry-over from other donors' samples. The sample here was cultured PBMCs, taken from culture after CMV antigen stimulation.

CDR3 bases: TGTGCCAGCAGCTTAGTCCAGGCCTCAGATACGCAGTATTTT. It translates to CASSLVQASDTQYF. The chain joins TRBV7-2 to TRBJ2-3; D remains ambiguous. V gave up 1 base and J gave up 4 bases, with 9 bases separating them. CDR3 size: 14 residues. The germline CDR1 and CDR2 sequences are SGHTA and FQGNSA.